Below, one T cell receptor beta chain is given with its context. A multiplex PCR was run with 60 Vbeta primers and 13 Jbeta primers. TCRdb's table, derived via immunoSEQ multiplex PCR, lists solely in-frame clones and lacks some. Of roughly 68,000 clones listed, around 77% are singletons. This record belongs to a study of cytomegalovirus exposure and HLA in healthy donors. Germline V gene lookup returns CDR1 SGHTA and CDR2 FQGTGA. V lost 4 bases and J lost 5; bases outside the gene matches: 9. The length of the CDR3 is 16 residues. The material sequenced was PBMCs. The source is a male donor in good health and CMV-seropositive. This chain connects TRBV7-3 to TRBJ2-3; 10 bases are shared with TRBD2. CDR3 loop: CASSSIAGGRLDTQYF. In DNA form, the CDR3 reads TGTGCCAGCAGCTCTATAGCGGGGGGCCGGCTAGATACGCAGTATTTT.